This TCR beta chain comes out of a study of CD8 T cells in Susac syndrome. Trimming cost V 5 bases and J 0 bases, with 2 bases left between them. This CDR3 spans 12 amino acids. Germline V gives CDR1 LNHDA, CDR2 SQIVND (reference sequence). The sample holds a few counts of this clonotype. It was with random hexamers that 0.5 to 1 ug RNA was reverse transcribed. TCRdb used MiXCR to reprocess the immunoSEQ multiplex PCR reads, holding one entry per CDR3 protein. The data contain roughly 200,000 distinct CDR3 sequences, 93% of them singletons. The chain employs TRBV19 and TRBJ1-3, with D unresolved. Source material: CD4+ T cells from PBMCs. The sequence derives from a human donor in good health. The CDR3 region is CASSYSGNTIYF. The CDR3 DNA reads TGTGCCAGTAGTTACTCTGGAAACACCATATATTTT.